These 21 T cell receptor beta chains were all obtained from the same sample, sequenced in a study of T cell changes during pregnancy in multiple sclerosis. Clones were sequenced by immunoSEQ multiplex PCR, and TCRdb holds only the in-frame ones, with some missing. The sample includes 26,000 or so clones, just over 90% of them seen just once. The sample here was peripheral blood, taken in the first trimester of pregnancy. These TCRs come from a female donor in good health, enrolled as a control in a pregnancy study.

The rearrangement uses TRBV18 and TRBJ2-3; 12 nucleotides line up with TRBD1. The CDR3 sequence is 17 residues long. Germline CDR1 reads KGHSH; CDR2 reads LQKENI. Trimming cost V 1 base and J 4 bases; bases outside gene matches: 6. The CDR3 region has the DNA TGTGCCAGCTCACCACGACTAGGGACAGGGGGCGCAGATACGCAGTATTTT. It codes for CASSPRLGTGGADTQYF. Full variable domain (remainder filled in from reference TRBV18 and TRBJ2-3): NAGVMQNPRHLVRRRGQEARLRCSPMKGHSHVYWYRQLPEEGLKFMVYLQKENIIDESGMPKERFSAEFPKEGPSILRIQQVVRGDSAAYFCASSPRLGTGGADTQYFGPGTRLTVL.

In its sample, this clone was seen once. The rearrangement joins TRBV11-2 to TRBJ1-1; D remains ambiguous. V shed 5 bases and J shed 7 bases, with 17 bases lying between them. The CDR3 loop spans 14 amino acids. CDR1 SGHAT and CDR2 FQNNGV come from the germline V gene. This CDR3 is CASSMGSLVDEAFF. The CDR3 DNA reads TGTGCCAGCAGCATGGGGAGCTTGGTGGATGAAGCTTTCTTT. The full variable domain, completed using reference TRBV11-2 and TRBJ1-1, is EAGVAQSPRYKIIEKRQSVAFWCNPISGHATLYWYQQILGQGPKLLIQFQNNGVVDDSQLPKDRFSAERLKGVDSTLKIQPAKLEDSAVYLCASSMGSLVDEAFFGQGTRLTVV.

The chain couples TRBV19 to TRBJ2-2; a weak D match, TRBD1 (6 bases). V lost 3 bases, J lost 2 bases, and 10 bases lay in between. The CDR3 covers 15 residues. CDR1 and CDR2 (germline): LNHDA, SQIVND (reference sequence). This chain's CDR3 is CASSIEGGNTGELFF. The CDR3 region has the DNA TGTGCCAGTAGTATCGAAGGGGGTAACACCGGGGAGCTGTTTTTT.

This chain links TRBV5-8 with TRBJ2-1, with TRBD2 matching over 13 bases. The V segment lost 5 bases and the J segment 9 bases; nucleotides outside the gene matches: 11. CDR1 SGHTS and CDR2 YDEGEE come from the germline V gene. The CDR3 is 16 residues long. CDR3 DNA: TGTGCCAGCAGACTGGGACTAGCGGGATCCGCCAGTGAGCAGTTCTTC. Translating it yields CASRLGLAGSASEQFF.

The CDR3 DNA follows: TGCGCCAGCAGCTGGTCCGGGACAGGGAAGGAGCCCCAGCATTTT. As protein: CASSWSGTGKEPQHF. The chain joins TRBV5-1 to TRBJ1-5; TRBD1 agrees at 9 bases. CDR3 length: 15 amino acids. V was clipped by 3 bases and J by 8 bases; unmatched bases: 9. The V gene's germline CDR1 is SGHRS and CDR2 YFSETQ.

V and J are TRBV2 and TRBJ2-2, with TRBD1 matching 8 bases. The junction had 7 bases not matched to a gene; V was cut back by 8 bases and J by 8 bases. Germline loops: CDR1 SNHLY, CDR2 FYNNEI. The CDR3 sequence is 13 residues long. The CDR3 loop is CASATGGTGELFF. The CDR3 nucleotides are TGTGCCAGCGCCACAGGGGGGACTGGGGAGCTGTTTTTT.

This clone occurred once. This chain joins TRBV4-3 and TRBJ2-7; 8 bases fit TRBD1. CDR1 is LGHNA and CDR2 is YSLEER in the germline V gene. The length of the CDR3 is 17 residues. The junction had 9 bases not matched to a gene; V was cut back by 0 bases and J by 2 bases. CDR3 DNA sequence: TGCGCCAGCAGCCAAGATCTTGACAGGGGTGGGGCCTACGAGCAGTACTTC. This codes for CASSQDLDRGGAYEQYF.

This rearrangement joins TRBV5-8 to TRBJ1-5, with TRBD1 identical over 9 bases. After removal of 4 bases from V and 7 bases from J, the junction contained 9 bases not matched to a gene. Germline CDR1 SGHTS, CDR2 YDEGEE. The CDR3 covers 15 residues. The DNA for the CDR3 is TGTGCCAGCAGCCTCGAAGGGACAGGGAGACAGCCCCAGCATTTT. Encoded protein: CASSLEGTGRQPQHF.

The chain combines TRBV5-1 with TRBJ2-6, with 10 bases that match TRBD1. Germline lookup yields CDR1 SGHRS and CDR2 YFSETQ. The CDR3 extends over 18 amino acids. V lost 4 bases, J lost 0 bases, and 7 bases stayed unmatched. The CDR3 DNA follows: TGCGCCAGCAGCCTAGGACAGGGGGGCGGCTCTGGGGCCAACGTCCTGACTTTC. Residues: CASSLGQGGGSGANVLTF.

The chain recombines TRBV5-1 with TRBJ2-1; TRBD2 matches at 7 bases. V gave up 5 bases and J gave up 0 bases; unmatched junction bases: 5. The CDR3 is 15 amino acids. Germline CDR1 SGHRS, CDR2 YFSETQ. The CDR3 reads CASSVGGSSYNEQFF. CDR3 DNA: TGCGCCAGCAGTGTTGGCGGGAGCTCCTACAATGAGCAGTTCTTC.

The genes are TRBV5-1 and TRBJ2-7; 9 bases line up with TRBD1. With V trimmed by 4 bases and J by 3 bases, 8 bases remained unmatched. CDR3 length: 15 amino acids. Germline CDR1 and CDR2: SGHRS and YFSETQ. The DNA of the CDR3 is TGCGCCAGCAGCCGAGTTGACAGGGGGGACTACGAGCAGTACTTC. Amino acid sequence: CASSRVDRGDYEQYF. The full variable domain, in which reference TRBV5-1 and TRBJ2-7 provide the parts outside the CDR3, is KAGVTQTPRYLIKTRGQQVTLSCSPISGHRSVSWYQQTPGQGLQFLFEYFSETQRNKGNFPGRFSGRQFSNSRSEMNVSTLELGDSALYLCASSRVDRGDYEQYFGPGTRLTVT.

This rearrangement joins TRBV30 to TRBJ2-7; D might be TRBD1 (7 bases). The CDR3 contains 17 residues. The V and J ends lost 2 bases and 1 base respectively, with 21 bases between them. Germline V gene sequence: CDR1 GTSNPN, CDR2 SVGIG (reference sequence). The CDR3 DNA reads as TGTGCCTGGAGTCCATGGGTTGGGCAGGGGGGATCCTACGAGCAGTACTTC. Residues: CAWSPWVGQGGSYEQYF.

V gene TRBV30 combines with J gene TRBJ1-1, with TRBD1 as a possible D gene (6 bases). The V and J ends lost 0 bases and 6 bases respectively, with 11 bases between them. The CDR3 is 13 amino acids. Germline V CDR1 and CDR2: GTSNPN, SVGIG (reference sequence). The CDR3 loop reads CAWSVQGLSEAFF. In DNA, the CDR3 is TGTGCCTGGAGTGTGCAGGGGTTGTCTGAAGCTTTCTTT. Variable domain in full (rest from reference TRBV30 and TRBJ1-1): SQTIHQWPATLVQPVGSPLSLECTVEGTSNPNLYWYRQAAGRGLQLLFYSVGIGQISSEVPQNLSASRPQDRQFILSSKKLLLSDSGFYLCAWSVQGLSEAFFGQGTRLTVV.

This rearrangement joins TRBV15 to TRBJ2-3; TRBD1 matches at 8 bases. The CDR3 length is 14 residues. Germline CDR1 LNHNV, CDR2 YYDKDF (reference sequence). V gave up 7 bases and J gave up 2 bases; unmatched junction bases: 5. The CDR3 coding sequence is TGTGCCACCAACCGGGACAGGATCACAGATACGCAGTATTTT. As protein: CATNRDRITDTQYF.

The rearrangement joins TRBV5-5 to TRBJ2-1, with TRBD1 matching 7 bases. CDR1 is SGHKS, CDR2 YYEKEE, per germline (reference sequence). CDR3 length: 16 residues. With V trimmed by 5 bases and J by 3 bases, 11 bases remained unmatched. The CDR3 DNA reads TGTGCCAGCAGTCTTGGTGGGACAGCTTACTACAATGAGCAGTTCTTC. This sequence encodes CASSLGGTAYYNEQFF.

J is TRBJ2-2 and V is TRBV7-2; maybe TRBD2 (6 bases). Trimming stripped 3 bases from V and 3 bases from J, with 8 bases between. Germline V gene sequence: CDR1 SGHTA, CDR2 FQGNSA. The CDR3 consists of 14 residues. The CDR3 sequence: CASSFGGYTGELFF. The CDR3 coding sequence is TGTGCCAGCAGCTTCGGAGGGTACACCGGGGAGCTGTTTTTT.

With respect to this clone: One end of the junction is discordant with germline, which a read error may explain. The J gene is TRBJ2-5, the V gene TRBV7-7, with 8 positions matching TRBD2. The CDR3 has 14 residues. Germline V CDR1 and CDR2: SSHAT, FNYEAQ (reference sequence). This CDR3 is CASSLAGLQETQYF. The CDR3 coding sequence is TGTGCTAGCAGCTTAGCGGGGCTTCAAGAGACCCAGTACTTC.

This chain uses TRBV7-6 with TRBJ2-1; D unclear. Germline V gives CDR1 SGHVS, CDR2 FNYEAQ. Trimming shortened V by 6 bases and J by 7 bases, and 13 bases separated the two germline ends. The CDR3 sequence is 13 residues long. CDR3 loop: CASSPELFNEQFF. CDR3 nucleotide sequence: TGTGCCAGCAGTCCGGAGCTTTTTAATGAGCAGTTCTTC.

The gene calls are TRBV5-4 and TRBJ2-7, with 10 positions matching TRBD2. This CDR3 contains 17 residues. The germline V gene has CDR1 SGHNT and CDR2 YYREEE (reference sequence). Unmatched junction bases numbered 16, after V lost 5 bases and J lost 5 bases. The CDR3: CASSPKAASGSIHEQYF. CDR3 nucleotide sequence: TGTGCCAGCAGTCCCAAAGCAGCTAGCGGGAGTATCCACGAGCAGTACTTC.

This chain joins TRBV4-1 and TRBJ1-2, with a weak D call TRBD1 (6 bases). V was pared by 0 bases and J by 2 bases, with 10 bases between. The CDR3 covers 15 residues. Germline V lookup: CDR1 MGHRA, CDR2 YSYEKL. CDR3 in DNA: TGCGCCAGCAGCCAAGATCTGCAGGGGAACTATGGCTACACCTTC. Encoded protein: CASSQDLQGNYGYTF.

The chain couples TRBV6-5 to TRBJ2-5, with TRBD2 matching 7 bases. This CDR3 has 16 residues. Trimming cost V 3 bases and J 2 bases; bases outside gene matches: 9. Germline V gene lookup returns CDR1 MNHEY and CDR2 SVGAGI. CDR3 residues: CASSYTGLAVQETQYF. The CDR3 coding sequence is TGTGCCAGCAGTTATACCGGGCTAGCGGTGCAAGAGACCCAGTACTTC.